The 9 T cell receptor beta chains listed next were all sequenced from one sample in a study of cytomegalovirus exposure and HLA in healthy donors. Researchers ran the PCR with 60 Vbeta and 13 Jbeta primers. Assay: immunoSEQ multiplex PCR; the TCRdb copy retains only in-frame clones and omits some. Of under 200,000 clones in the sample, about three quarters were seen once. The specimen was PBMCs. These receptors all stem from a man between 18 and 35 years old in good health and CMV-seronegative.

Of note for this clone: The junction departs from germline at one end; a sequencing error may be responsible. Here the CDR3 reads CASSPRTSGNGMNEQLF. The CDR3, as DNA: TGCGCCAGCAGCCCCCGGACTAGCGGGAATGGAATGAATGAGCAGCTCTTC. This sequence joins TRBV5-1 and TRBJ2-1, with 12 bases identical to TRBD2. CDR3 length equals 17 residues. CDR1 and CDR2 from the germline V gene are SGHRS and YFSETQ.

The chain employs TRBV10-2 and TRBJ2-7; D uncertain. Germline loops: CDR1 WSHSY, CDR2 SAAADI. This CDR3 contains 13 residues. Trimming pared 4 bases from V and 7 bases from J, leaving 14 bases between. The CDR3 DNA sequence: TGCGCCAGCAGTGGGGCCGCCCCCTGGGAGCAGTACTTC. Protein sequence: CASSGAAPWEQYF.

A remark on this clone: One end of the junction does not line up with germline, which may come from a read error. The rearrangement uses TRBV7-9 and TRBJ2-7, with D perhaps TRBD1 (5 bases). CDR1 is SEHNR and CDR2 is FQNEAQ in the germline V gene (reference sequence). The CDR3 contains 14 residues. The CDR3 reads CSSSEDLRVYEQYF. The CDR3 DNA is TGTTCCAGCAGCGAAGACCTCAGGGTGTACGAGCAGTACTTC. Complete variable domain (other parts from reference TRBV7-9 and TRBJ2-7): DTGVSQNPRHKITKRGQNVTFRCDPISEHNRLYWYRQTLGQGPEFLTYFQNEAQLEKSRLLSDRFSAERPKGSFSTLEIQRTEQGDSAMYLCSSSEDLRVYEQYFGPGTRLTVT.

This clone was recorded a few times. This rearrangement joins TRBV2 to TRBJ2-1; tentative D call: TRBD2 (6 bases). The germline V and J ends were trimmed by 4 bases and 1 base, with 14 bases remaining between them. CDR3 length: 16 amino acids. Germline V gene sequence: CDR1 SNHLY, CDR2 FYNNEI. In nucleotides, the CDR3 is TGTGCCAGCAGTGGTGGGGGGTCGAGGTCCTACAATGAGCAGTTCTTC. This translates into CASSGGGSRSYNEQFF.

V usage is TRBV10-1 and J usage is TRBJ2-1; D is perhaps TRBD2 (7 bases). CDR3 length: 15 residues. Germline CDR1 and CDR2: WNHNN and SYGVQD (reference sequence). Trimming took 4 bases from V and 7 from J, leaving 17 bases between them. As DNA, the CDR3 is TGCGCCAGCAGTGGATCTAGCGGAGGGGGGAATGAGCAGTTCTTC. This gives the protein CASSGSSGGGNEQFF.

V is TRBV14 and J is TRBJ2-5; D perhaps matches TRBD2 (6 bases). The DNA end is a closer match to TRBJ2-7, so the J assignment may be wrong. The CDR3 totals 11 residues. The V gene's germline CDR1 is SGHDN and CDR2 FVKESK. CDR3 DNA: TGTGCCAGCAGCCGGGGGGACGAGCAGTACTTC. It translates to CASSRGDEQYF.

This clone has more than one count but fewer than ten. The chain combines TRBV9 with TRBJ2-7; the match to TRBD2 covers 7 bases. The CDR3 length is 15 residues. The junction had 8 bases not matched to a gene; V was cut back by 4 bases and J by 1 base. Germline V gene lookup returns CDR1 SGDLS and CDR2 YYNGEE. In DNA, the CDR3 is TGTGCCAGCAGCCCCGCTGCGGGAGTTTCCTACGAGCAGTACTTC. Translating it yields CASSPAAGVSYEQYF. Variable domain in full (rest from reference TRBV9 and TRBJ2-7): DSGVTQTPKHLITATGQRVTLRCSPRSGDLSVYWYQQSLDQGLQFLIQYYNGEERAKGNILERFSAQQFPDLHSELNLSSLELGDSALYFCASSPAAGVSYEQYFGPGTRLTVT.

The chain employs TRBV19 and TRBJ2-2; D uncertain. CDR3 length: 13 residues. Germline CDR1 and CDR2: LNHDA and SQIVND (reference sequence). V lost 3 bases, J lost 4 bases, and 6 bases lay in between. DNA of the CDR3: TGTGCCAGTAGTATCCTTCCCACCGGGGAGCTGTTTTTT. Its translation: CASSILPTGELFF.

The chain joins TRBV7-6 to TRBJ2-7, with TRBD1 matching 7 bases. Germline V gene data show CDR1 as SGHVS and CDR2 as FNYEAQ. The CDR3 runs 14 residues. V was clipped by 5 bases and J by 5 bases; unmatched bases: 9. The CDR3 loop reads CASSPDRPEDEQYF. DNA for the CDR3: TGTGCCAGCAGCCCGGACAGGCCGGAGGACGAGCAGTACTTC. The full variable domain, with the rest looked up from reference TRBV7-6 and TRBJ2-7, is GAGVSQSPRYKVTKRGQDVALRCDPISGHVSLYWYRQALGQGPEFLTYFNYEAQQDKSGLPNDRFSAERPEGSISTLTIQRTEQRDSAMYRCASSPDRPEDEQYFGPGTRLTVT.